The rows below give T cell receptor beta chains drawn from one sample of a study of control samples from healthy donors and cancer patients. Only in-frame clones appear in the TCRdb table, and some are missing; sequencing was by immunoSEQ multiplex PCR. Among about 150,000 clones listed, around 94% were seen once. Specimen: blood. These receptors were taken from a young woman in good health. The CDR3 runs from the conserved cysteine through the conserved F or W. The D gene is left open where the match is weak. Rows give clone size only sometimes, using once, few, many, or a class for an expanded clone.

CDR3 length,clone size,J gene,V gene,D gene,CDR3 DNA,CDR3 protein
15,NA,TRBJ2-4,TRBV7-2,TRBD2,TGTGCCAGCAGCTTACAAGCGGGGGGTAGAAACATTCAGTACTTC,CASSLQAGGRNIQYF
14,NA,TRBJ2-2,TRBV18,NA,TGTGCCAGCTCACCACGTACGGACACCGGGGAGCTGTTTTTT,CASSPRTDTGELFF
16,NA,TRBJ1-4,TRBV28,TRBD1,TGTGCCAGCAGGGGGGACAGGGGGCTCGGGAATGAAAAACTGTTTTTT,CASRGDRGLGNEKLFF
13,NA,TRBJ1-2,TRBV24-1,NA,TGTGCCACCAAGGGACTTGGAGTCTATGGCTACACCTTC,CATKGLGVYGYTF
14,NA,TRBJ1-1,TRBV11-3,NA,TGTGCCAGCAGCTTAGAGGCTCTCCGGGGAGAAGCTTTCTTT,CASSLEALRGEAFF
12,NA,TRBJ1-2,TRBV18,NA,TGTGCCAGCTCACCACTGCGGAATGGCTACACCTTC,CASSPLRNGYTF
18,NA,TRBJ1-2,TRBV5-1,TRBD1,TGCGCCAGCAGCTTGGCCGGGACAGACACCAACGTCTACTATGGCTACACCTTC,CASSLAGTDTNVYYGYTF
14,NA,TRBJ1-2,TRBV2,NA,TGTGCCAGCTCCAGGAGGGGCTCTTATAATGGCTACACCTTC,CASSRRGSYNGYTF
13,once,TRBJ1-2,TRBV19,TRBD1,TGTGCCAGTAGGCCCACAGGGGGCTCTGGCTACACCTTC,CASRPTGGSGYTF
15,few,TRBJ1-5,TRBV7-2,NA,TGTGCCAGCAGCAAGGACAGCCTTGGCAATCAGCCCCAGCATTTT,CASSKDSLGNQPQHF
13,NA,TRBJ1-5,TRBV11-2,NA,TGTGCCAGCAGCTTAGAATTATATCAGCCCCAGCATTTT,CASSLELYQPQHF
16,NA,TRBJ1-6,TRBV19,NA,TGTGCCAGTAGTATTCAGTTTCGCGCGGGAAATTCACCCCTCCACTTT,CASSIQFRAGNSPLHF
14,NA,TRBJ2-3,TRBV7-2,NA,TGTGCCAGCAGCTTTCCACCTGTCACAGATACGCAGTATTTT,CASSFPPVTDTQYF
14,NA,TRBJ2-7,TRBV7-9,NA,TGTGCCAGCACCCCGGCCAACCAAATGGGAGAGCAGTACTTC,CASTPANQMGEQYF
12,NA,TRBJ1-2,TRBV28,NA,TGTGCCAGCAGTTTAGGAAACTATGGCTACACCTTC,CASSLGNYGYTF
16,NA,TRBJ2-1,TRBV30,NA,TGTGCCTGGAGTGTAGGAGCGGAGCCCTCCTACAATGAGCAGTTCTTC,CAWSVGAEPSYNEQFF
15,NA,TRBJ2-1,TRBV2,TRBD2,TGTGCCAGCCTCTCAGGGCGGGGGGCCTACAATGAGCAGTTCTTC,CASLSGRGAYNEQFF